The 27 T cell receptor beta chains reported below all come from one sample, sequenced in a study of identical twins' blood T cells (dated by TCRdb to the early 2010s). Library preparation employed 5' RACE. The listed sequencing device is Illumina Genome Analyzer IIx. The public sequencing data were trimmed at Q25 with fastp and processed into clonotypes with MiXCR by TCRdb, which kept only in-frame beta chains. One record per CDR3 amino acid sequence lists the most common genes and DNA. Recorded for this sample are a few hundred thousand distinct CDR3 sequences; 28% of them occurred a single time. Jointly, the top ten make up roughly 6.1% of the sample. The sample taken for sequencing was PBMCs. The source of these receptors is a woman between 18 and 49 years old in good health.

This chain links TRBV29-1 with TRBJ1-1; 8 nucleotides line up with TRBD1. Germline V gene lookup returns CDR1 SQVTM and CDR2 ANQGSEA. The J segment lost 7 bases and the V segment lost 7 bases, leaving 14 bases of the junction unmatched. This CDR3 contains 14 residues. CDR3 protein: CSGEIDRGRIEAFF. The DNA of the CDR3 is TGCAGCGGGGAGATTGACAGGGGAAGGATTGAAGCTTTCTTT.

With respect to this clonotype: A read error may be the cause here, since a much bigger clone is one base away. CDR3 in amino acids: CASSSRTVDTQHF. The CDR3 nucleotides are TGCGCCAGCAGCTCCCGGACAGTAGATACGCAGCATTTT. The chain combines TRBV5-1 with TRBJ2-3; TRBD1 might be the D (6 bases). The J call is in doubt because the DNA end fits TRBJ1-5 better. CDR1 is SGHRS, CDR2 YFSETQ, per germline. The CDR3 runs 13 residues.

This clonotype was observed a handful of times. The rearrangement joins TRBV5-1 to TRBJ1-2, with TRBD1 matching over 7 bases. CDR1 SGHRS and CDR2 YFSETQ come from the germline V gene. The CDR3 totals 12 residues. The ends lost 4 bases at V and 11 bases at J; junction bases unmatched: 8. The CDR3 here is CASSIDREVYTF. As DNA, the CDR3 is TGCGCCAGCAGCATCGACAGGGAAGTGTACACCTTC. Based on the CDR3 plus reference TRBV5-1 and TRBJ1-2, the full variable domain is KAGVTQTPRYLIKTRGQQVTLSCSPISGHRSVSWYQQTPGQGLQFLFEYFSETQRNKGNFPGRFSGRQFSNSRSEMNVSTLELGDSALYLCASSIDREVYTFGSGTRLTVV.

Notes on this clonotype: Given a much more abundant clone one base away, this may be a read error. CDR3 in amino acids: CSAYLDGNQHQHF. In DNA, the CDR3 is TGCAGTGCCTATCTTGACGGCAATCAGCACCAGCATTTT. The rearrangement links TRBV20-1 to TRBJ1-5, with D unresolved. The CDR3 is 13 residues long. The germline gives CDR1 DFQATT, CDR2 SNEGSKA (reference sequence).

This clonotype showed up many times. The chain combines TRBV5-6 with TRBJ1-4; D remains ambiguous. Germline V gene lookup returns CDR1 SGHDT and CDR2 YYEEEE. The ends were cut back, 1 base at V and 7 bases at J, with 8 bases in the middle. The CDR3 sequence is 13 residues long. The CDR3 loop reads CASSLLLSEKLFF. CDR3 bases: TGTGCCAGCAGCTTGCTTTTGAGTGAAAAACTGTTTTTT.

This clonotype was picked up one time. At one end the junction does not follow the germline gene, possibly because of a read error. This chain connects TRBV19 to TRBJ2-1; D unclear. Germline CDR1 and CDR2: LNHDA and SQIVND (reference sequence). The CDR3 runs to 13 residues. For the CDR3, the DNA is TGTGCCTGTAGTATGAGTGGGTACAATGAGCAGTTCTTC. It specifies CACSMSGYNEQFF. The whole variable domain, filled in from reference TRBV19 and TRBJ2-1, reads DGGITQSPKYLFRKEGQNVTLSCEQNLNHDAMYWYRQDPGQGLRLIYYSQIVNDFQKGDIAEGYSVSREKKESFPLTVTSAQKNPTAFYLCACSMSGYNEQFFGPGTRLTVL.

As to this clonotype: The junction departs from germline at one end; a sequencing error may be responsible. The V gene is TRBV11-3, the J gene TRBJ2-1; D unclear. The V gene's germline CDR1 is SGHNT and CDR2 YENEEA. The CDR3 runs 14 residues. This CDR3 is CASSLVAGNNERFF. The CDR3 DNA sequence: TGTGCCAGCAGCTTAGTTGCAGGAAACAATGAGCGGTTCTTC.

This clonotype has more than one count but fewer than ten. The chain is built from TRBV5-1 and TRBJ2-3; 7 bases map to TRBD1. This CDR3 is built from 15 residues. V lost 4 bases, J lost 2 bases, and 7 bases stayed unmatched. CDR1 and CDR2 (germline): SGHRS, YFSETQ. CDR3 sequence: CASSARDSNTDTQYF. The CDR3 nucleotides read TGCGCCAGCAGCGCCAGGGACAGCAACACAGATACGCAGTATTTT.

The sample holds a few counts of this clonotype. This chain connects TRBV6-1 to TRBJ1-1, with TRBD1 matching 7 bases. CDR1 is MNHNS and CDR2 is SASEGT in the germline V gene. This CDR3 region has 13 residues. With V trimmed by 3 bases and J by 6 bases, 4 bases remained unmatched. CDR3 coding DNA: TGTGCCAGCAGTGAGAGGGGGCTCGCTGAAGCTTTCTTT. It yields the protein CASSERGLAEAFF.

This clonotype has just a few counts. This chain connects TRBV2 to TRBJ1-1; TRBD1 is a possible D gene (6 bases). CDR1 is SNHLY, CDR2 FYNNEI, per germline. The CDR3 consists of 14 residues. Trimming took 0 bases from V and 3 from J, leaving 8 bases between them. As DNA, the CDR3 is TGTGCCAGCAGTGAAGCCCGGGGGCACACTGAAGCTTTCTTT. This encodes CASSEARGHTEAFF. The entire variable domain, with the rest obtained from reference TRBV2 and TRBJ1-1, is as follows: EPEVTQTPSHQVTQMGQEVILRCVPISNHLYFYWYRQILGQKVEFLVSFYNNEISEKSEIFDDQFSVERPDGSNFTLKIRSTKLEDSAMYFCASSEARGHTEAFFGQGTRLTVV.

CDR3: CASSQGAGPKNTEAFF. The CDR3 coding sequence is TGCGCCAGCAGCCAAGGCGCGGGGCCAAAGAACACTGAAGCTTTCTTT. The chain combines TRBV4-3 with TRBJ1-1; possible D gene TRBD1, 5 bases. Germline CDR1 and CDR2: LGHNA and YSLEER. The V end was cut by 1 base, the J end by 1 base, with 13 bases between. The CDR3 length is 16 residues.

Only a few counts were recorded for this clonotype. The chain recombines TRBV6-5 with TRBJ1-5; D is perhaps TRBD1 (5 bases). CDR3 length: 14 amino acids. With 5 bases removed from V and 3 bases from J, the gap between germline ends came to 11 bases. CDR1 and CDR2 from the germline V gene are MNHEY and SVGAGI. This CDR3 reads CASSTTDFNQPQHF. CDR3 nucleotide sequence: TGTGCCAGCAGTACGACAGATTTCAATCAGCCCCAGCATTTT.

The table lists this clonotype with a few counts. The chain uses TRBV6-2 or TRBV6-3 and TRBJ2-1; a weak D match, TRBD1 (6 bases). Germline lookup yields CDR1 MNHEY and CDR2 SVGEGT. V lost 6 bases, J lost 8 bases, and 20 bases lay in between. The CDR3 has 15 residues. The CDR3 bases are TGTGCCAGCAGCGATACTAGAAGGGGGATCGATGAGCAGTTCTTC. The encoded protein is CASSDTRRGIDEQFF.

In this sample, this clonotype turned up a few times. CDR3 sequence reads: CASSLLTGGPYGYTF. The CDR3 bases are TGTGCCAGCAGCTTATTGACAGGGGGACCTTATGGCTACACCTTC. The J gene is TRBJ1-2, the V gene TRBV7-9, with 9 bases matching TRBD1. V trimming: 2 bases; J trimming: 5 bases; junction bases outside the gene matches: 6. The CDR3 is made up of 15 amino acids. Germline V gene lookup returns CDR1 SEHNR and CDR2 FQNEAQ (reference sequence).

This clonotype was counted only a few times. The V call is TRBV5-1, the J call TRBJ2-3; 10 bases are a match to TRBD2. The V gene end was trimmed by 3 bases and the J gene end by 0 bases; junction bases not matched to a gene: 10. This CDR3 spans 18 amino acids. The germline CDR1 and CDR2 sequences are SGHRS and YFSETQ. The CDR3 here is CASSSEIRAGGSTDTQYF. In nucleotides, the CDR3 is TGCGCCAGCAGCTCCGAAATAAGAGCGGGAGGGAGCACAGATACGCAGTATTTT.

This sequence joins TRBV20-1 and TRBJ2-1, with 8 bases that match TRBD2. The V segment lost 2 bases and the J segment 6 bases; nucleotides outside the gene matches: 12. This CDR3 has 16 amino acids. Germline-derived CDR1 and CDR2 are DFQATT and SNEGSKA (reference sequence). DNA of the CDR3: TGCAGTGCTAGACCGGGACTAGGGGCTTTCCTCAATGAGCAGTTCTTC. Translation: CSARPGLGAFLNEQFF.

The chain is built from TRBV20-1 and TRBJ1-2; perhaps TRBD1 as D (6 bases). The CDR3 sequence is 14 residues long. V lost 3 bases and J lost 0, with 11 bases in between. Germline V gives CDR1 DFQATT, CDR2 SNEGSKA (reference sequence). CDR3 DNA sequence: TGCAGTGCTAGCTCCTGGACAGCTAACTATGGCTACACCTTC. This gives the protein CSASSWTANYGYTF.

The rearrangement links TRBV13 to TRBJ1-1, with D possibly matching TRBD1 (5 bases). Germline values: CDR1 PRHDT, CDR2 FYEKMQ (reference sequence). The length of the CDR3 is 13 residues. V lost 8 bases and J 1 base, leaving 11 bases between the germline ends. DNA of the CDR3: TGTGCCAGCCTACGAAGGGGGAACACTGAAGCTTTCTTT. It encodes CASLRRGNTEAFF.

Written as DNA, the CDR3 is TGTGCCAGCAGCCGACTGGGTAGGACTCGGGATGAGCAGTTCTTC. Protein product: CASSRLGRTRDEQFF. J is TRBJ2-1 and V is TRBV14; maybe TRBD2 (5 bases). The germline gives CDR1 SGHDN, CDR2 FVKESK. This CDR3 spans 15 amino acids. V was clipped by 4 bases and J by 8 bases, with 18 bases between them.

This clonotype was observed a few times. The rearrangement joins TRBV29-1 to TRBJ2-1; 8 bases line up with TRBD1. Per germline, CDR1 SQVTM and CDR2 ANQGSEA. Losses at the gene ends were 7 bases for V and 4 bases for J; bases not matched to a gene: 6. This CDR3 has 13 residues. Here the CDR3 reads CSGGQGLYNEQFF. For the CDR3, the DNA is TGCAGCGGCGGACAGGGCTTGTACAATGAGCAGTTCTTC.

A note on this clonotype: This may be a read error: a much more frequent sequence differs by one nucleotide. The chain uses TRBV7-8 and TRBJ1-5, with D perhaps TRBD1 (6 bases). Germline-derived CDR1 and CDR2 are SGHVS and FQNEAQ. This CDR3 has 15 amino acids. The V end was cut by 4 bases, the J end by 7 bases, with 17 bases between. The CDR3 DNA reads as TGTGCCAGCAGCTGGGGACATGGATCGTACCAGCCCCAGCATTTT. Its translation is CASSWGHGSYQPQHF.

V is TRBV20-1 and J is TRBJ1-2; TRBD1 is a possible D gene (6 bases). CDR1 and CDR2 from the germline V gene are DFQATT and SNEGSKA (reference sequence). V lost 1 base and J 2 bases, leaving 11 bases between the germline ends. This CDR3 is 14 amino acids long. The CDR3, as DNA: TGCAGTGCTAGAGCCCAGACAGGAAACTATGGCTACACCTTC. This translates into CSARAQTGNYGYTF.

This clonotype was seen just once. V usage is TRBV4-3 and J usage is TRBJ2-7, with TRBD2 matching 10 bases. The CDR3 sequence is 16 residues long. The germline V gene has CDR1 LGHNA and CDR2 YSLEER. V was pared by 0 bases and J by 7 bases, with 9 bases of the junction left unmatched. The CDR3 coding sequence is TGCGCCAGCAGCCAAGATTTGGCTAGCGGGAGAGATGAGCAGTACTTC. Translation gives CASSQDLASGRDEQYF.

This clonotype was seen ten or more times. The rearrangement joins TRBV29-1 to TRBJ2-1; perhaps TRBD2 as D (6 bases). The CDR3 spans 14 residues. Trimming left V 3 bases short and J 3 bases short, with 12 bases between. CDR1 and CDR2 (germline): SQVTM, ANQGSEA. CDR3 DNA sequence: TGCAGCGTTGATGGGCTAGCGAACTACAATGAGCAGTTCTTC. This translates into CSVDGLANYNEQFF.

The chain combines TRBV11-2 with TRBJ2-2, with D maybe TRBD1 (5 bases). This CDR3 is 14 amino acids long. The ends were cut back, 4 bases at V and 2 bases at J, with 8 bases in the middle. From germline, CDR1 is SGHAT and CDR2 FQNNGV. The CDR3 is CASSSTANTGELFF. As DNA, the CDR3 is TGTGCCAGCAGCTCGACAGCAAACACCGGGGAGCTGTTTTTT.

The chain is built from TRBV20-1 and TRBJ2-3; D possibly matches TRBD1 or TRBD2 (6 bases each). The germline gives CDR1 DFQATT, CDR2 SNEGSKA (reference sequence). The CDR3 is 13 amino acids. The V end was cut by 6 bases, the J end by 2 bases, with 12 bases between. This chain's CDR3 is CSARGETTDTQYF. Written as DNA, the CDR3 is TGCAGTGCAAGGGGGGAGACCACAGATACGCAGTATTTT.

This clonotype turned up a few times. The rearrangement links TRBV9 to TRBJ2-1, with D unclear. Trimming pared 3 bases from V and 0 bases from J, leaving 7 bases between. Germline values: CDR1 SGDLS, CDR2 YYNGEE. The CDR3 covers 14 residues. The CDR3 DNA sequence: TGTGCCAGCAGCGACCGCACCTCCTACAATGAGCAGTTCTTC. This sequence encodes CASSDRTSYNEQFF.